Below are 30 T cell receptor beta chains sequenced from a single sample in a study of T cells in tumors after PD-1 blockade. Profiling relied on immunoSEQ multiplex PCR, and the TCRdb table lists in-frame clones only, not all of them. The sample lists over 20,000 clones; roughly 80% were seen once. The material was PBMCs, obtained after anti-PD-1 treatment. These receptors all come from a human donor with basal cell carcinoma.

The chain recombines TRBV9 with TRBJ1-2, with 8 nucleotides matching TRBD1. Germline CDR1 and CDR2: SGDLS and YYNGEE. Trimming cost V 3 bases and J 1 base; bases outside gene matches: 5. The CDR3 loop spans 15 amino acids. The CDR3 protein is CASSAQGAFNYGYTF. DNA for the CDR3: TGTGCCAGCAGCGCGCAGGGGGCCTTTAACTATGGCTACACCTTC.

The chain has TRBV21-1 and TRBJ1-4; TRBD1, the D gene given by the table, was not confirmed from the DNA. TRBV21-1 represents a pseudogene. The CDR3 sequence is 16 residues long. CDR3: CASSKVGQGGLEKLFF. CDR3 in DNA: TGTGCCAGCAGCAAAGTTGGACAGGGGGGGCTTGAAAAACTGTTTTTT.

The chain is built from TRBV6-5 and TRBJ1-6; weak D call: TRBD1 (6 bases). Trimming pared 6 bases from V and 7 bases from J, leaving 10 bases between. CDR1 MNHEY and CDR2 SVGAGI come from the germline V gene. The CDR3 consists of 13 residues. The CDR3 spells CASRDSVNSPLHF. The DNA for the CDR3 is TGTGCCAGCAGGGACAGCGTCAATTCACCCCTCCACTTT.

The V call is TRBV2, the J call TRBJ2-7; TRBD1 aligns across 9 bases. The length of the CDR3 is 13 residues. With 10 bases clipped from V and 6 bases from J, the junction kept 10 bases outside the gene matches. CDR1 SNHLY and CDR2 FYNNEI come from the germline V gene. The CDR3: CATTRQGGSEQYF. For the CDR3, the DNA is TGTGCCACAACACGACAGGGGGGCTCCGAGCAGTACTTC.

V is TRBV4-1 and J is TRBJ1-1; maybe TRBD1 (6 bases). V was shortened by 1 base and J by 0 bases, with 9 bases between the two germline ends. The CDR3 sequence is 15 residues long. The V gene's germline CDR1 is MGHRA and CDR2 YSYEKL. Here the CDR3 DNA reads TGCGCCAGCAGCCAAGGGGGGCCGATGAACACTGAAGCTTTCTTT. Translating it yields CASSQGGPMNTEAFF.

This clone was found once. J is TRBJ1-1 and V is TRBV5-1; the D gene is possibly TRBD1 (6 bases). The CDR3 is 13 residues long. The germline V and J ends were trimmed by 1 base and 5 bases, with 9 bases remaining between them. Germline-derived CDR1 and CDR2 are SGHRS and YFSETQ. This CDR3 reads CASSLTTGTEAFF. CDR3 bases: TGCGCCAGCAGCTTGACCACAGGGACTGAAGCTTTCTTT.

V is TRBV7-2 and J is TRBJ2-3; D not certain. V lost 1 base to trimming and J lost 6 bases, with 8 bases between them. The CDR3 loop spans 13 amino acids. Germline V gives CDR1 SGHTA, CDR2 FQGNSA. For the CDR3, the DNA is TGTGCCAGCAGCTTAGTGCTGGCGGATACGCAGTATTTT. Its translation is CASSLVLADTQYF.

This clone was observed a single time. V gene TRBV7-9 combines with J gene TRBJ1-5; 12 bases map to TRBD1. The CDR3 has 15 residues. Per the germline V gene, CDR1 is SEHNR and CDR2 is FQNEAQ (reference sequence). J gave up 5 bases and V 5 bases, and 4 bases lay outside the gene matches. Written as DNA, the CDR3 is TGTGCCAGCAGCCCAGGGACAGGGGGCTATCAGCCCCAGCATTTT. Protein product: CASSPGTGGYQPQHF.

The chain employs TRBV29-1 and TRBJ2-1; maybe TRBD1 (5 bases). V was clipped by 4 bases and J by 5 bases, with 12 bases between them. CDR1 SQVTM and CDR2 ANQGSEA come from the germline V gene. CDR3 length: 13 residues. The CDR3 protein is CSVGAGRHNEQFF. CDR3 in DNA: TGCAGCGTTGGGGCAGGGCGCCACAATGAGCAGTTCTTC.

The chain has TRBV3-1 (or the pseudogene TRBV3-2) and TRBJ2-2, with 7 bases that match TRBD1. With 1 base clipped from V and 6 bases from J, the junction kept 8 bases outside the gene matches. Germline V gene sequence: CDR1 LGHDT, CDR2 YNNKEL (reference sequence). CDR3 size: 16 residues. The CDR3 sequence is CASSQVGRGHAGELFF. The CDR3 nucleotides are TGTGCCAGCAGCCAAGTTGGTAGGGGGCATGCCGGGGAGCTGTTTTTT.

V and J are TRBV27 and TRBJ1-6, with 8 bases that match TRBD1. V was clipped by 6 bases and J by 6 bases; unmatched bases: 16. The length of the CDR3 is 18 residues. The germline V gene encodes CDR1 MNHEY and CDR2 SMNVEV (reference sequence). The CDR3 region has the DNA TGTGCCAGCAGGTTTAAGGGTTTGGACAGGGTGATTAATTCACCCCTCCACTTT. It is translated as CASRFKGLDRVINSPLHF.

This clone showed up just once. This chain joins TRBV5-1 and TRBJ1-6, with a possible D match to TRBD1 (5 bases). V was pared by 5 bases and J by 5 bases, with 11 bases between. CDR3 length: 14 residues. CDR1 is SGHRS and CDR2 is YFSETQ in the germline V gene. CDR3 nucleotides: TGCGCCAGCAGTTCAGGGTCTAATAATTCACCCCTCCACTTT. It translates to CASSSGSNNSPLHF.

This clone has just one count. The V and J genes are TRBV19 and TRBJ2-2; 13 bases are shared with TRBD2. This CDR3 has 14 residues. Germline V lookup: CDR1 LNHDA, CDR2 SQIVND (reference sequence). V was pared by 9 bases and J by 7 bases, with 5 bases of the junction left unmatched. The CDR3 reads CASGTSGVDGELFF. CDR3 bases: TGTGCCAGCGGGACTAGCGGGGTCGACGGGGAGCTGTTTTTT.

The rearrangement links TRBV5-1 to TRBJ1-6, with 7 bases that match TRBD1. Trimming at V came to 4 bases and at J to 5 bases, leaving 6 bases not matched to a gene. Germline V gene lookup returns CDR1 SGHRS and CDR2 YFSETQ. The CDR3 consists of 15 residues. This CDR3 reads CASSIPRGNNSPLHF. In nucleotides, the CDR3 is TGCGCCAGCAGCATCCCCAGGGGGAATAATTCACCCCTCCACTTT.

The CDR3 loop reads CASSLAVGIIYEQYF. The CDR3 DNA reads TGCGCCAGCAGCTTGGCCGTCGGCATCATCTACGAGCAGTACTTC. The gene calls are TRBV5-1 and TRBJ2-7, with D hard to call. CDR1 and CDR2 from the germline V gene are SGHRS and YFSETQ. The CDR3 consists of 15 residues. Trimming took 0 bases from V and 3 from J, leaving 13 bases between them.

The V and J genes are TRBV7-2 and TRBJ1-3; TRBD1 might be the D (6 bases). From germline, CDR1 is SGHTA and CDR2 FQGNSA. CDR3 length: 15 residues. The germline V and J ends were trimmed by 6 bases and 0 bases, with 12 bases remaining between them. For the CDR3, the DNA is TGTGCCAGCAGGCGGGACACAATCTCTGGAAACACCATATATTTT. It yields the protein CASRRDTISGNTIYF.

The chain couples TRBV6-5 to TRBJ1-5; D remains unclear. CDR3 length equals 11 residues. Trimming stripped 6 bases from V and 4 bases from J, with 4 bases between. Looked up from germline, CDR1 is MNHEY and CDR2 is SVGAGI. CDR3 protein: CASRENQPQHF. In DNA form, the CDR3 reads TGTGCCAGCAGGGAGAATCAGCCCCAGCATTTT.

The chain joins TRBV5-1 to TRBJ2-4; weak D call: TRBD1 (5 bases). Germline CDR1 and CDR2: SGHRS and YFSETQ. This CDR3 region has 15 residues. V dropped 5 bases and J dropped 0 bases, with 12 bases sitting between them. The CDR3: CASSFKGLAKNIQYF. CDR3 DNA: TGCGCCAGCAGTTTCAAGGGGCTAGCCAAAAACATTCAGTACTTC. The whole variable domain, filled in from reference TRBV5-1 and TRBJ2-4, reads KAGVTQTPRYLIKTRGQQVTLSCSPISGHRSVSWYQQTPGQGLQFLFEYFSETQRNKGNFPGRFSGRQFSNSRSEMNVSTLELGDSALYLCASSFKGLAKNIQYFGAGTRLSVL.

The chain's CDR3 is CASGGPGIANYGYTF. CDR3 sequence (DNA): TGCGCCAGCGGGGGACCAGGGATAGCTAACTATGGCTACACCTTC. The V call is TRBV5-1, the J call TRBJ1-2, with D perhaps TRBD1 (5 bases). CDR1 is SGHRS, CDR2 YFSETQ, per germline. The CDR3 is 15 residues long. Trimming removed 7 bases at V and 0 bases at J, with 16 bases between.

In its sample, this clone was seen a few times. The chain uses TRBV10-2 and TRBJ1-5, with no clear D. Germline CDR1 and CDR2: WSHSY and SAAADI. V shed 3 bases and J shed 6 bases, with 6 bases lying between them. CDR3 length: 12 amino acids. In nucleotides, the CDR3 is TGCGCCAGCAGTGACGTCCTTCAGCCCCAGCATTTT. Encoded protein: CASSDVLQPQHF.

The chain joins TRBV2 to TRBJ2-1; D gene unclear. The CDR3 spans 15 residues. Germline CDR1 and CDR2: SNHLY and FYNNEI. Trimming stripped 1 base from V and 6 bases from J, with 13 bases between. CDR3 nucleotide sequence: TGTGCCAGCAGTGAAGGGACCTTACAAATCAATGAGCAGTTCTTC. This sequence encodes CASSEGTLQINEQFF.

V usage is TRBV7-9 and J usage is TRBJ2-3; 9 bases map to TRBD2. This CDR3 is 17 amino acids long. Per germline, CDR1 SEHNR and CDR2 FQNEAQ (reference sequence). J lost 6 bases, V lost 1 base, and 11 bases had no gene match. CDR3 sequence reads: CASSLGASGARTDTQYF. The CDR3, as DNA: TGTGCCAGCAGCTTAGGCGCTAGCGGGGCTCGTACTGATACGCAGTATTTT.

This clone was counted only a few times. This sequence joins TRBV29-1 and TRBJ1-2; 7 nucleotides line up with TRBD1. CDR3 length: 12 residues. J lost 4 bases, V lost 3 bases, and 2 bases had no gene match. In germline, CDR1 is SQVTM, CDR2 ANQGSEA. The CDR3 sequence: CSVETGSYGYTF. The DNA for the CDR3 is TGCAGCGTTGAGACAGGGAGCTATGGCTACACCTTC. Variable domain in full (rest from reference TRBV29-1 and TRBJ1-2): SAVISQKPSRDICQRGTSLTIQCQVDSQVTMMFWYRQQPGQSLTLIATANQGSEATYESGFVIDKFPISRPNLTFSTLTVSNMSPEDSSIYLCSVETGSYGYTFGSGTRLTVV.

The gene calls are TRBV6-1 and TRBJ1-2; D is unclear. CDR3 length: 13 amino acids. The V gene's germline CDR1 is MNHNS and CDR2 SASEGT. Trimming removed 1 base from V and 4 bases from J, with 7 bases in between. The CDR3 loop is CASSEVPLYGYTF. The CDR3 DNA reads TGTGCCAGCAGTGAAGTCCCCCTCTATGGCTACACCTTC.

The gene calls are TRBV12-3 or TRBV12-4 and TRBJ2-7; D is ambiguous. CDR3 size: 13 residues. V was pared by 3 bases and J by 5 bases, with 11 bases between. Here the CDR3 DNA reads TGTGCCAGCAGTTTGTTCGCTCCGAACGAGCAGTACTTC. It is translated as CASSLFAPNEQYF.

This rearrangement joins TRBV18 to TRBJ1-1; D is ambiguous. The CDR3 contains 12 residues. Germline V CDR1 and CDR2: KGHSH, LQKENI. The V end was cut by 4 bases, the J end by 3 bases, with 6 bases between. In nucleotides, the CDR3 is TGTGCCAGCTCACGGATGGACACTGAAGCTTTCTTT. It codes for CASSRMDTEAFF.

This chain links TRBV6-5 with TRBJ1-5, with 8 bases matching TRBD1. The CDR3 totals 15 residues. With V trimmed by 7 bases and J by 5 bases, 10 bases remained unmatched. Germline V CDR1 and CDR2: MNHEY, SVGAGI. CDR3 region: CASITAGGYDQPQHF. CDR3 in DNA: TGTGCCAGCATAACTGCAGGGGGCTACGATCAGCCCCAGCATTTT.

V usage is TRBV5-1 and J usage is TRBJ1-2; 8 nucleotides agree with TRBD1. This CDR3 has 17 amino acids. Trimming removed 0 bases from V and 3 bases from J; junction bases left unmatched: 10. The germline V gene has CDR1 SGHRS and CDR2 YFSETQ. The CDR3 sequence is CASSLEAGGNSDYGYTF. Here the CDR3 DNA reads TGCGCCAGCAGCTTGGAGGCAGGGGGCAACAGTGACTATGGCTACACCTTC.

The chain combines TRBV4-1 with TRBJ2-6; 8 nucleotides line up with TRBD2. CDR1 MGHRA and CDR2 YSYEKL come from the germline V gene. V trimming: 4 bases; J trimming: 0 bases; junction bases outside the gene matches: 5. CDR3 length equals 17 residues. The CDR3 loop is CASSREAGASGANVLTF. Here the CDR3 DNA reads TGCGCCAGCAGCCGCGAAGCGGGGGCCTCTGGGGCCAACGTCCTGACTTTC.

The V gene is TRBV6-5, the J gene TRBJ1-2, with a possible D match to TRBD1 (6 bases). V was clipped by 2 bases and J by 1 base, with 11 bases between them. The germline V gene encodes CDR1 MNHEY and CDR2 SVGAGI. This CDR3 region has 15 residues. CDR3 nucleotide sequence: TGTGCCAGCAGTTACGGGGGAGGGGGTAACTATGGCTACACCTTC. Protein sequence: CASSYGGGGNYGYTF.